One sample yielded the 22 T cell receptor beta chains listed below, sequenced in a study of shared clonotypes between healthy human individuals. The data were produced by immunoSEQ multiplex PCR, yet TCRdb's version contains in-frame clones alone and is incomplete. The data contain 2 million or so clones, around 95% of them singletons. Input material: naive CD4+ T cells sorted from blood. The subset is: CD45RA+ positively selected. Source of these receptors: a man aged 18-30 years in good health.

As regards this clone: At the DNA level, this CDR3 is encoded by other sequences in the same sample as well. V usage is TRBV5-1 and J usage is TRBJ2-5, with unresolved D. V was clipped by 0 bases and J by 2 bases, with 8 bases between them. The V gene's germline CDR1 is SGHRS and CDR2 YFSETQ. CDR3 length equals 14 residues. The CDR3 loop reads CASSLGGNQETQYF. In DNA form, the CDR3 reads TGCGCCAGCAGCTTGGGTGGGAATCAAGAGACCCAGTACTTC.

Concerning this clone itself: Germline is not matched at one junction end, which may reflect a read error. The chain has TRBV7-7 and TRBJ2-2; 8 nucleotides agree with TRBD1. The CDR3 is 16 residues long. CDR1 and CDR2 from the germline V gene are SSHAT and FNYEAQ (reference sequence). The CDR3 spells CASSSRGQGNTGELFF. The CDR3 DNA is TGTGCTAGCAGTTCGAGAGGACAGGGGAACACCGGGGAGCTGTTTTTT. The full variable domain, with the rest looked up from reference TRBV7-7 and TRBJ2-2, is GAGVSQSPRYKVTKRGQDVTLRCDPISSHATLYWYQQALGQGPEFLTYFNYEAQPDKSGLPSDRFSAERPEGSISTLTIQRTEQRDSAMYRCASSSRGQGNTGELFFGEGSRLTVL.

The chain carries TRBV30 and TRBJ2-3, with D uncertain. Germline V gives CDR1 GTSNPN, CDR2 SVGIG (reference sequence). The V gene lost 0 bases and the J gene lost 1 base, with 17 bases spanning the gap. The CDR3 totals 17 residues. CDR3 DNA: TGTGCCTGGAGTGTCCCCCAATCATTCCCCCGCACAGATACGCAGTATTTT. Translating gives CAWSVPQSFPRTDTQYF.

The V gene is TRBV10-2, the J gene TRBJ1-5; tentatively, D is TRBD1 (6 bases). The CDR3 spans 14 residues. Trimming pared 3 bases from V and 6 bases from J, leaving 12 bases between. The germline V gene has CDR1 WSHSY and CDR2 SAAADI. The CDR3 nucleotides read TGCGCCAGCAGTGATCAGGGGAGTAGTCAGCCCCAGCATTTT. It translates to CASSDQGSSQPQHF.

The V gene is TRBV5-1, the J gene TRBJ2-7; 7 bases agree with TRBD1. After removal of 2 bases from V and 3 bases from J, the junction contained 14 bases not matched to a gene. The CDR3 covers 17 residues. CDR1 is SGHRS and CDR2 is YFSETQ in the germline V gene. The CDR3, as DNA: TGCGCCAGCAGCTTTTCCCCGACCGGGACAGTAATCTACGAGCAGTACTTC. Encoded protein: CASSFSPTGTVIYEQYF. The variable domain in full, completed from reference TRBV5-1 and TRBJ2-7, reads KAGVTQTPRYLIKTRGQQVTLSCSPISGHRSVSWYQQTPGQGLQFLFEYFSETQRNKGNFPGRFSGRQFSNSRSEMNVSTLELGDSALYLCASSFSPTGTVIYEQYFGPGTRLTVT.

The rearrangement uses TRBV7-2 and TRBJ1-2, with D unresolved. V was trimmed by 3 bases and J by 4 bases, leaving 9 bases between them. The length of the CDR3 is 13 residues. Germline loops: CDR1 SGHTA, CDR2 FQGNSA. The CDR3 is CASSFKQLYGYTF. The CDR3 DNA is TGTGCCAGCAGCTTTAAACAGCTCTATGGCTACACCTTC.

Comments on this clone: In the same sample, other DNA sequences code for this CDR3. The rearrangement links TRBV18 to TRBJ2-5, with D tentatively TRBD1 (6 bases). With 6 bases removed from V and 2 bases from J, the gap between germline ends came to 13 bases. The V gene's germline CDR1 is KGHSH and CDR2 LQKENI. The CDR3 runs 14 residues. The CDR3 here is CASSPRGSQETQYF. In DNA, the CDR3 is TGTGCCAGCTCCCCCAGGGGTAGTCAAGAGACCCAGTACTTC.

V and J are TRBV5-1 and TRBJ2-7; D is unclear. Looked up from germline, CDR1 is SGHRS and CDR2 is YFSETQ. With 3 bases removed from V and 1 base from J, the gap between germline ends came to 11 bases. CDR3 length equals 14 residues. The CDR3 here is CASSWTDPSYEQYF. The CDR3 DNA reads TGCGCCAGCAGCTGGACGGATCCTTCCTACGAGCAGTACTTC.

V is TRBV18 and J is TRBJ1-3, with D perhaps TRBD1 (5 bases). CDR1 and CDR2 from the germline V gene are KGHSH and LQKENI. Trimming took off 2 bases at V and 3 bases at J, with 14 bases between the two ends. This CDR3 contains 16 residues. The DNA of the CDR3 is TGTGCCAGCTCACCAAGACGAGGGGAACTTGGAAACACCATATATTTT. This encodes CASSPRRGELGNTIYF.

The V call is TRBV5-1, the J call TRBJ2-3; D gene unclear. This CDR3 contains 12 residues. V dropped 4 bases and J dropped 6 bases, with 9 bases sitting between them. The V gene's germline CDR1 is SGHRS and CDR2 YFSETQ. The CDR3 nucleotides are TGCGCCAGCAGCAACAGAGCGGATACGCAGTATTTT. Its translation is CASSNRADTQYF.

This sequence joins TRBV6-6 and TRBJ1-1; no reliable D call. Trimming removed 2 bases at V and 1 base at J, with 8 bases between. The CDR3 covers 14 residues. Per the germline V gene, CDR1 is MNHNY and CDR2 is SVGAGI (reference sequence). CDR3 sequence: CASSYGDSNTEAFF. CDR3 DNA sequence: TGTGCCAGCAGTTACGGGGATTCGAACACTGAAGCTTTCTTT.

The chain combines TRBV7-2 with TRBJ2-2, with 9 bases aligning to TRBD2. Germline V CDR1 and CDR2: SGHTA, FQGNSA. This CDR3 is built from 16 residues. The J segment lost 4 bases and the V segment lost 5 bases, leaving 8 bases of the junction unmatched. The CDR3 reads CASSPVAGVGTGELFF. The CDR3 DNA follows: TGTGCCAGCAGCCCAGTAGCGGGAGTTGGCACCGGGGAGCTGTTTTTT.

This chain links TRBV7-2 with TRBJ2-7, with TRBD2 matching over 7 bases. V was clipped by 0 bases and J by 1 base; unmatched bases: 3. This CDR3 is built from 15 residues. Germline-derived CDR1 and CDR2 are SGHTA and FQGNSA. The CDR3 DNA is TGTGCCAGCAGCTTAGCCGGGACTACATCCTACGAGCAGTACTTC. This encodes CASSLAGTTSYEQYF.

This sequence joins TRBV6-1 and TRBJ1-5; D perhaps matches TRBD1 (6 bases). V dropped 4 bases and J dropped 2 bases, with 15 bases sitting between them. CDR1 and CDR2 (germline): MNHNS, SASEGT. This CDR3 is 16 amino acids long. The CDR3: CASSGNVGGGNQPQHF. The CDR3 DNA sequence: TGTGCCAGCAGTGGGAACGTGGGGGGCGGCAATCAGCCCCAGCATTTT.

The J gene is TRBJ1-2, the V gene TRBV5-1; TRBD1 matches at 7 bases. This CDR3 region has 15 residues. The junction had 5 bases not matched to a gene; V was cut back by 3 bases and J by 0 bases. The germline CDR1 and CDR2 sequences are SGHRS and YFSETQ. CDR3 DNA: TGCGCCAGCAGCTCATCGGGACAGACTAACTATGGCTACACCTTC. Encoded protein: CASSSSGQTNYGYTF.

This chain connects TRBV19 to TRBJ2-7; 8 bases are a match to TRBD1. V lost 5 bases, J lost 2 bases, and 5 bases stayed unmatched. CDR3 length equals 14 residues. Germline V gene lookup returns CDR1 LNHDA and CDR2 SQIVND (reference sequence). The CDR3 loop reads CASSDRGSTYEQYF. DNA for the CDR3: TGTGCCAGTAGTGACAGGGGCAGCACCTACGAGCAGTACTTC.

The rearrangement uses TRBV11-2 and TRBJ2-7, with TRBD1 matching over 8 bases. After removal of 5 bases from V and 2 bases from J, the junction contained 11 bases not matched to a gene. Germline-derived CDR1 and CDR2 are SGHAT and FQNNGV. This CDR3 spans 16 amino acids. Written as DNA, the CDR3 is TGTGCCAGCAGCCCCGGAACAGGACAGGGAACCTACGAGCAGTACTTC. Its translation: CASSPGTGQGTYEQYF.

The gene calls are TRBV6-1 and TRBJ1-1, with TRBD1 as a possible D gene (6 bases). Between the trimmed V and J ends, which lost 6 bases and 4 bases, there was a span of 18 bases. Germline V gene lookup returns CDR1 MNHNS and CDR2 SASEGT. CDR3 length: 15 residues. The CDR3 sequence is CASSRTTGFSTEAFF. The CDR3 nucleotides are TGTGCCAGCAGCAGGACTACAGGGTTTAGCACTGAAGCTTTCTTT.

J is TRBJ2-3 and V is TRBV30, with D possibly TRBD2 on 6 matching bases. Deletions cut 1 base from V and 6 bases from J, with 8 bases between. Germline V lookup: CDR1 GTSNPN, CDR2 SVGIG (reference sequence). This CDR3 is 12 amino acids long. CDR3 coding DNA: TGTGCCTGGAGTGGTCGGGGGGATACGCAGTATTTT. Protein product: CAWSGRGDTQYF.

The chain employs TRBV10-1 and TRBJ2-2, with a possible D match to TRBD2 (5 bases). V lost 4 bases, J lost 3 bases, and 9 bases lay in between. This CDR3 contains 14 residues. Germline V gives CDR1 WNHNN, CDR2 SYGVQD (reference sequence). The CDR3 is CASSVRTDTGELFF. CDR3 DNA: TGCGCCAGCAGTGTCCGGACTGACACCGGGGAGCTGTTTTTT.

This clone appeared once. The gene calls are TRBV9 and TRBJ2-2; no reliable D call. The V and J ends lost 0 bases and 2 bases respectively, with 8 bases between them. CDR1 and CDR2 from the germline V gene are SGDLS and YYNGEE. There are 15 residues in the CDR3. The CDR3 region is CASSVGPENTGELFF. CDR3 nucleotides: TGTGCCAGCAGCGTAGGTCCAGAAAACACCGGGGAGCTGTTTTTT.

The genes are TRBV27 and TRBJ2-7; D unclear. CDR3 length: 14 amino acids. Trimming left V 4 bases short and J 3 bases short, with 13 bases between. Germline CDR1 MNHEY, CDR2 SMNVEV (reference sequence). The CDR3 protein is CASSSSPSGYEQYF. CDR3 nucleotide sequence: TGTGCCAGCAGTTCCTCCCCGTCGGGCTACGAGCAGTACTTC.